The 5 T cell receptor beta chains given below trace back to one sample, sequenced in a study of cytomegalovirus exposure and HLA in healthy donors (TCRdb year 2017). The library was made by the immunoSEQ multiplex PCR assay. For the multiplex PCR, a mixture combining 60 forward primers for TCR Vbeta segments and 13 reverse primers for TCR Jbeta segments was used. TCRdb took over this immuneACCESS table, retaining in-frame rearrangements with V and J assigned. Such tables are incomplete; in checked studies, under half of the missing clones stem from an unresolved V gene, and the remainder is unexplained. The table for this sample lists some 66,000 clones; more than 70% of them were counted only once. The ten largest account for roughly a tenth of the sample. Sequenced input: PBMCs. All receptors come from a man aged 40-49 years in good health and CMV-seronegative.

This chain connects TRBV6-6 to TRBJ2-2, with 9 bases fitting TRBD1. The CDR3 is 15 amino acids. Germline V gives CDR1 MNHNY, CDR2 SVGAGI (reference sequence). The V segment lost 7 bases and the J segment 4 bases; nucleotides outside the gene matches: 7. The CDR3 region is CASTTGGSATGELFF. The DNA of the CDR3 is TGTGCCAGCACCACAGGGGGCTCAGCCACCGGGGAGCTGTTTTTT.

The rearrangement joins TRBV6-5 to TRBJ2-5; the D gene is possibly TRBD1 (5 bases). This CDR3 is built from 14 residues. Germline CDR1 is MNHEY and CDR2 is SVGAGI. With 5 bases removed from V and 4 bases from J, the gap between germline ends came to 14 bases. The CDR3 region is CASSPWTQSETQYF. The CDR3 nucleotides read TGTGCCAGCAGTCCCTGGACACAATCAGAGACCCAGTACTTC.

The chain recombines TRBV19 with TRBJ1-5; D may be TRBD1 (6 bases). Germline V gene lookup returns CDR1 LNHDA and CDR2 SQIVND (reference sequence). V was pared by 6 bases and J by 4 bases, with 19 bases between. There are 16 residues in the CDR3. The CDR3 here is CASRSGGQGENQPQHF. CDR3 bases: TGTGCCAGTAGGTCCGGGGGGCAGGGAGAGAATCAGCCCCAGCATTTT.

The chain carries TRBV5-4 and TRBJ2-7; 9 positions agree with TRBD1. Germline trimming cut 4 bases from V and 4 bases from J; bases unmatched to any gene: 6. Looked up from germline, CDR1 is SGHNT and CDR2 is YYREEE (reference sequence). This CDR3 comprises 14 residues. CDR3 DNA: TGTGCCAGCAGCCTCGACAGGGGGAGTTACGAGCAGTACTTC. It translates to CASSLDRGSYEQYF.

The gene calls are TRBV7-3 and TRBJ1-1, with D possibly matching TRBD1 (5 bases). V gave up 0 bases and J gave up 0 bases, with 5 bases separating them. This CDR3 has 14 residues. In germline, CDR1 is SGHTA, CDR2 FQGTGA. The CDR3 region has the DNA TGTGCCAGCAGCTTAACCAGGGTGAACACTGAAGCTTTCTTT. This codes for CASSLTRVNTEAFF.